This T cell receptor (beta chain) was sequenced during a study of CD4 T cells in relation to SARS-CoV-2 and coronaviruses. Unexposed donor CD4+ T cells date from 2011-2018, before the COVID-19 pandemic. Study conclusions and caveats: This crossreactivity analysis covered spike protein alone, no other viral proteins.

TCRdb's copy holds only in-frame clones and misses some; the assay was immunoSEQ multiplex PCR. The table has about 64,000 clones, about 94% seen once. Germline CDR1 is LNHNV and CDR2 is YYDKDF (reference sequence). The CDR3 runs to 14 residues. With 0 bases removed from V and 7 bases from J, the gap between germline ends came to 10 bases. This clone was picked up a small number of times. The antigen is unknown. V and J are TRBV15 and TRBJ1-5; TRBD1 might be the D (5 bases). The source of this sequence is a human donor in good health. Sequencing input: naive CD4+ T cells from PBMCs. As to subset: naive CD4+ T cells isolated by negative enrichment. CDR3 sequence reads: CATSRDKGNQPQHF. Here the CDR3 DNA reads TGTGCCACCAGCAGAGATAAGGGGAACCAGCCCCAGCATTTT.